This T cell receptor beta chain is drawn from a study of spatial heterogeneity in lung cancer. Study-level points and caveats: Circulating ubiquitous expanded tumor TCRs were observed more frequently at resection than at follow-up.

MiXCR was run by TCRdb on the 5' RACE reads, yielding one entry per CDR3 protein. The table has 95,000 to 130,000 distinct CDR3 sequences, 10% to 15% seen once. This CDR3 has 16 residues. The V segment lost 4 bases and the J segment 4 bases; nucleotides outside the gene matches: 4. CDR1 and CDR2 (germline): MDHEN, SYDVKM. On this clonotype: The antigen is undetermined.

Time point described: blood at routine non-recurrence follow-up after resection. TCRs were sequenced from unsorted whole RNA of tumor, nontumor lung or PBMC. Source: PBMCs, taken at follow-up. The chain combines TRBV28 with TRBJ2-3, with 14 bases aligning to TRBD2. This clonotype originated in a male donor with early-stage non-small cell lung cancer. The CDR3 here is CASSSTSGGAPDTQYF. Written as DNA, the CDR3 is TGTGCCAGCAGTTCGACTAGCGGGGGGGCCCCAGATACGCAGTATTTT.